The clone carrying this T cell receptor beta chain was detected only a few times. The antigen is undetermined. The data stem from a study of T-cell memory formation after mild COVID-19. Overall study findings and caveats: The appearance of some responding clones in pre-infection memory suggested that cross-reactive memory joined. Later expanders leaned CD4+, whereas clones that contracted between day 15 and 85 were balanced CD4/CD8.

MiXCR was run by TCRdb on the 5' RACE reads, yielding one entry per CDR3 protein. Here the sample spans roughly 300,000 distinct CDR3 sequences, 7% to 10% being singletons. The receptor comes from a man aged 18 to 29 who had mild COVID-19 (a few samples of this study predate the infection). Cell type and time point are not known. Sequences were obtained from PBMCs or a T cell subset sorted from them (not recorded which).

CDR3: CAISESLQPQHF. CDR3 bases: TGTGCCATCAGTGAGTCTCTTCAGCCCCAGCATTTT. This chain connects TRBV10-3 to TRBJ1-5; D is undetermined. Germline CDR1 is ENHRY and CDR2 is SYGVKD. The CDR3 totals 12 residues. Trimming shortened V by 0 bases and J by 6 bases, and 3 bases separated the two germline ends.